The clone carrying this T cell receptor beta chain appeared a single time. Antigen specificity is unknown. One junction end does not reproduce the germline sequence, and a read error may be involved. Two separate time points each saw a draw of approximately 5.4 milliliters of peripheral blood. The source of the sample is a study of prognosis after radiotherapy for stage I lung cancer. Whole-study findings and limits: Stereotactic body radiation therapy was followed by fewer unique TCR clones, median 10,088 versus 6,861. A determination of whether the expanded TCR clones were tumor-specific was not made.

Starting from genomic DNA, TCR beta CDR3 was amplified through two-round multiplex PCR. Every TRBV and TRBJ gene had its own specific primer in first-round PCR. From the multiplex PCR reads, TCRdb called clonotypes with MiXCR, one entry per CDR3 protein. The sample includes 20,000 or so distinct CDR3 sequences, roughly 26% of them seen just once. The V gene's germline CDR1 is LNHNV and CDR2 YYDKDF (reference sequence). The CDR3 runs to 16 residues. This chain uses TRBV15 with TRBJ2-1; D is perhaps TRBD1 or TRBD2 (5 bases each). Here the sequenced sample was PBMCs, taken before or after stereotactic body radiation therapy (not recorded which). This receptor was obtained from a donor aged 50 or older with non-small cell lung cancer. The CDR3 bases are TGTGCCGCCAGCAGGGCCTCGAGCGGTATTCCCTATGAGCAGTTCTTC. Encoded protein: CAASRASSGIPYEQFF.